These 15 T cell receptor beta chains came from one sample sequenced in a study of cytomegalovirus exposure and HLA in healthy donors. PCR was performed using 60 Vbeta and 13 Jbeta primers. The data were produced by immunoSEQ multiplex PCR, yet TCRdb's version contains in-frame clones alone and is incomplete. The sample has 150,000 to 200,000 clones. Material: PBMCs. Receptor source: a man aged 25-45 years in good health and CMV-seronegative.

The chain carries TRBV2 and TRBJ2-7, with 8 bases identical to TRBD1. The CDR3 has 14 residues. Germline loops: CDR1 SNHLY, CDR2 FYNNEI. V trimming: 6 bases; J trimming: 3 bases; junction bases outside the gene matches: 7. Here the CDR3 DNA reads TGTGCCAGCAGGATGGACAGGGAAATCTACGAGCAGTACTTC. It encodes CASRMDREIYEQYF.

This rearrangement joins TRBV5-1 to TRBJ2-3, with TRBD2 as a possible D gene (6 bases). The CDR3 is 15 residues long. Trimming pared 1 base from V and 3 bases from J, leaving 12 bases between. Germline loops: CDR1 SGHRS, CDR2 YFSETQ. CDR3 amino acids: CASSLIGGRTDTQYF. In nucleotides, the CDR3 is TGCGCCAGCAGCTTGATAGGTGGGAGGACAGATACGCAGTATTTT.

The rearrangement links TRBV28 to TRBJ2-7; 14 nucleotides match TRBD2. The ends lost 5 bases at V and 5 bases at J; junction bases unmatched: 8. Germline assignment: CDR1 MDHEN and CDR2 SYDVKM. This CDR3 has 16 residues. This CDR3 is CASSLGTSGSFDEQYF. The CDR3 bases are TGTGCCAGCAGTCTGGGGACTAGCGGGAGTTTCGACGAGCAGTACTTC.

V and J are TRBV18 and TRBJ2-7, with D maybe TRBD1 (6 bases). The CDR3 length is 14 residues. Germline loops: CDR1 KGHSH, CDR2 LQKENI. V was trimmed by 3 bases and J by 1 base, leaving 10 bases between them. CDR3 sequence reads: CASSPVGASYEQYF. The CDR3 DNA reads TGTGCCAGCTCACCGGTGGGGGCTTCCTACGAGCAGTACTTC.

This rearrangement joins TRBV7-6 to TRBJ2-1, with 9 bases matching TRBD1. This CDR3 comprises 16 residues. Germline loops: CDR1 SGHVS, CDR2 FNYEAQ. Trimming cost V 5 bases and J 5 bases; bases outside gene matches: 10. The CDR3 loop is CASSLRTGTGHNEQFF. The DNA of the CDR3 is TGTGCCAGCAGCCTTCGGACCGGGACAGGGCACAATGAGCAGTTCTTC.

J is TRBJ2-7 and V is TRBV2, with 7 positions matching TRBD1. The V gene's germline CDR1 is SNHLY and CDR2 FYNNEI. Unmatched junction bases numbered 6, after V lost 6 bases and J lost 1 base. The CDR3 has 14 residues. CDR3 sequence (DNA): TGTGCCAGCAGACTTAGGGACAGATCCTACGAGCAGTACTTC. It encodes CASRLRDRSYEQYF.

The chain combines TRBV2 with TRBJ2-7; D possibly corresponds to TRBD1 (6 bases). The CDR3 has 13 residues. The V end lost 7 bases, the J end lost 1 base, and 11 bases lay between the germline ends. Germline V CDR1 and CDR2: SNHLY, FYNNEI. The CDR3 nucleotides are TGTGCCAGCATTGGGGACATTTCCTACGAGCAGTACTTC. Its translation is CASIGDISYEQYF.

The chain links TRBV28 to TRBJ2-1, with 7 bases fitting TRBD2. V lost 5 bases and J lost 4; bases outside the gene matches: 8. Germline CDR1 MDHEN, CDR2 SYDVKM. The length of the CDR3 is 15 residues. Here the CDR3 DNA reads TGTGCCAGCAGTGTGTGGGGAGGGGTTTACAATGAGCAGTTCTTC. This gives the protein CASSVWGGVYNEQFF. The full variable domain, with the rest looked up from reference TRBV28 and TRBJ2-1, is DVKVTQSSRYLVKRTGEKVFLECVQDMDHENMFWYRQDPGLGLRLIYFSYDVKMKEKGDIPEGYSVSREKKERFSLILESASTNQTSMYLCASSVWGGVYNEQFFGPGTRLTVL.

The chain is built from TRBV4-1 and TRBJ2-7, with TRBD1 matching over 9 bases. J was trimmed by 2 bases and V by 2 bases; bases with no gene match: 7. This CDR3 has 16 residues. Germline assignment: CDR1 MGHRA and CDR2 YSYEKL. The CDR3 protein is CASSQLLGQGPYEQYF. CDR3 coding DNA: TGCGCCAGCAGCCAATTGCTGGGACAGGGACCCTACGAGCAGTACTTC.

The J gene is TRBJ1-2, the V gene TRBV15; D uncertain. There are 14 residues in the CDR3. The germline V gene encodes CDR1 LNHNV and CDR2 YYDKDF (reference sequence). Trimming left V 0 bases short and J 4 bases short, with 9 bases between. The DNA for the CDR3 is TGTGCCACCAGCAGAGATCGAGCGAGCTATGGCTACACCTTC. Translation: CATSRDRASYGYTF.

The chain is built from TRBV27 and TRBJ1-1; D possibly corresponds to TRBD1 (6 bases). CDR1 is MNHEY and CDR2 is SMNVEV in the germline V gene (reference sequence). Trimming cost V 6 bases and J 4 bases, with 12 bases left between them. The CDR3 sequence is 13 residues long. Written as DNA, the CDR3 is TGTGCCAGCAGCTTTACAGGGCGCACTGAAGCTTTCTTT. Translating it yields CASSFTGRTEAFF.

The chain has TRBV5-1 and TRBJ2-7; a possible D gene is TRBD1 (5 bases). Looked up from germline, CDR1 is SGHRS and CDR2 is YFSETQ. The CDR3 contains 12 residues. Trimming removed 0 bases from V and 7 bases from J, with 8 bases in between. The CDR3 here is CASSLAGIEQYF. CDR3 in DNA: TGCGCCAGCAGCTTGGCAGGGATAGAGCAGTACTTC. The full variable domain, completed using reference TRBV5-1 and TRBJ2-7, is KAGVTQTPRYLIKTRGQQVTLSCSPISGHRSVSWYQQTPGQGLQFLFEYFSETQRNKGNFPGRFSGRQFSNSRSEMNVSTLELGDSALYLCASSLAGIEQYFGPGTRLTVT.

The J gene is TRBJ2-7, the V gene TRBV9, with 8 positions matching TRBD2. V was clipped by 0 bases and J by 5 bases; unmatched bases: 7. Looked up from germline, CDR1 is SGDLS and CDR2 is YYNGEE. This CDR3 has 15 residues. The CDR3 DNA sequence: TGTGCCAGCAGCGTAGGGGGTAGCGGGAAAAACGAGCAGTACTTC. Encoded protein: CASSVGGSGKNEQYF.

V and J are TRBV11-1 and TRBJ2-3, with 7 bases that match TRBD1. There are 16 residues in the CDR3. Germline V CDR1 and CDR2: SGHAT, FQDESV (reference sequence). Trimming cost V 5 bases and J 3 bases; bases outside gene matches: 11. CDR3 nucleotides: TGTGCCAGCAGCCCAGACAGGGATGGGACGACAGATACGCAGTATTTT. Translation gives CASSPDRDGTTDTQYF.

This chain links TRBV4-1 with TRBJ2-5; 7 bases match TRBD1. The CDR3 consists of 14 residues. V lost 4 bases to trimming and J lost 4 bases; unmatched junction nucleotides: 6. The V gene's germline CDR1 is MGHRA and CDR2 YSYEKL. The CDR3 protein is CASSRDRVRETQYF. CDR3 DNA sequence: TGCGCCAGCAGCCGAGACAGGGTTAGAGAGACCCAGTACTTC.